This entry concerns a single T cell receptor (beta chain). Its recognized antigen is unknown. No much larger clonotype is one base removed from it; base qualities were not supplied. This sample is part of a study of T cell changes during pregnancy in multiple sclerosis (dated by TCRdb to between 2019 and 2020). General notes on the study: In women with multiple sclerosis, the researchers looked at how the T cell repertoire shifted as pregnancy progressed.

The library was produced with the immunoSEQ multiplex PCR assay. TCRdb took over this immuneACCESS table, retaining in-frame rearrangements with V and J assigned. Such tables are incomplete; in checked studies, under half of the missing clones stem from an unresolved V gene, and the remainder is unexplained. The sample records 78,000 or so clones, 80% to 95% of which are singletons. Approximately 0.44% of the sample rests with the top ten. Ends trimmed: V by 8 bases, J by 6 bases; bases unmatched to a gene: 9. There are 14 amino acids in the CDR3, from cysteine to phenylalanine inclusive. Solely the CDR3 DNA is kept, with 42 bases framed from the first base. As encoded in the germline V gene, CDR1 is SNHLY while CDR2 is FYNNEI.

The V and J segments used are TRBV2 and TRBJ2-3; 9 central nucleotides agree with TRBD2. The receptor was derived from a female donor with multiple sclerosis, enrolled in a pregnancy study. The sequences come from CD4+ T cells from peripheral blood mononuclear cells, collected before pregnancy. The encoded CDR3 is CASWVAGASDTQYF. The sequenced DNA: TGTGCCAGCTGGGTAGCGGGAGCGTCCGATACGCAGTATTTT.